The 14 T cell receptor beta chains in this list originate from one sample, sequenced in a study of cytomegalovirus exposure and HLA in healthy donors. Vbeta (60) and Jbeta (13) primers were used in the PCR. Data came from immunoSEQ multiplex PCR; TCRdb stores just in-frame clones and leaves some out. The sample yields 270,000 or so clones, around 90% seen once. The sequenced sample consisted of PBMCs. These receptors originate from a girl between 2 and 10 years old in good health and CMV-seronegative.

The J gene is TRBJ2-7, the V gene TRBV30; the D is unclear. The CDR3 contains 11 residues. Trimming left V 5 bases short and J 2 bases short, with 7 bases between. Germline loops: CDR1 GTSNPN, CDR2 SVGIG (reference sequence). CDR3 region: CAWGKAYEQYF. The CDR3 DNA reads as TGTGCCTGGGGCAAAGCCTACGAGCAGTACTTC.

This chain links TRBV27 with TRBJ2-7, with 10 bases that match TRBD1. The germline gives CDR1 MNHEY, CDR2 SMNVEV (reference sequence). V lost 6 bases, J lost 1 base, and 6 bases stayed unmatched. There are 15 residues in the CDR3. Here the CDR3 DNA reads TGTGCCAGCAGCCAGGCGGGACAGGGGTCCTACGAGCAGTACTTC. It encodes CASSQAGQGSYEQYF.

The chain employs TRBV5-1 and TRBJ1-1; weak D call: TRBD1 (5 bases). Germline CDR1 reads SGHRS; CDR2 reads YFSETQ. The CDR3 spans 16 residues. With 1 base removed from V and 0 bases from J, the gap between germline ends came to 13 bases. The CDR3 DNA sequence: TGCGCCAGCAGCTTGTGGCCCAGGGAGGTGAACACTGAAGCTTTCTTT. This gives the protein CASSLWPREVNTEAFF. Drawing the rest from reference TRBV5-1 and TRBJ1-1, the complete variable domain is KAGVTQTPRYLIKTRGQQVTLSCSPISGHRSVSWYQQTPGQGLQFLFEYFSETQRNKGNFPGRFSGRQFSNSRSEMNVSTLELGDSALYLCASSLWPREVNTEAFFGQGTRLTVV.

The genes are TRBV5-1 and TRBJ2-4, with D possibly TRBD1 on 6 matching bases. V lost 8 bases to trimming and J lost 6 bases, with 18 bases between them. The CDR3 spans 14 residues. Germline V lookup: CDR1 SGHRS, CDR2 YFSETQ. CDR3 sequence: CARRMDSAVNIQYF. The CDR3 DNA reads TGCGCCAGAAGAATGGACAGTGCTGTAAACATTCAGTACTTC.

CDR3 in DNA: TGCGCCAGCAGCCCCCTAACTAGCGGGATTACCAATGAGCAGTTCTTC. Its protein is CASSPLTSGITNEQFF. The chain has TRBV5-1 and TRBJ2-1; 10 nucleotides line up with TRBD2. Per the germline V gene, CDR1 is SGHRS and CDR2 is YFSETQ. V shed 4 bases and J 6 bases; nucleotides not matched to a gene: 10. The CDR3 spans 16 residues.

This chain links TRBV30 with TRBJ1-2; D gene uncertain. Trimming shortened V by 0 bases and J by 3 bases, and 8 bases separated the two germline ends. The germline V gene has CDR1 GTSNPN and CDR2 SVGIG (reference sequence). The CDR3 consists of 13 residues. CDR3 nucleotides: TGTGCCTGGAGTGTATCCGGAGACTATGGCTACACCTTC. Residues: CAWSVSGDYGYTF. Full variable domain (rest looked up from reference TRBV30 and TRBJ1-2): SQTIHQWPATLVQPVGSPLSLECTVEGTSNPNLYWYRQAAGRGLQLLFYSVGIGQISSEVPQNLSASRPQDRQFILSSKKLLLSDSGFYLCAWSVSGDYGYTFGSGTRLTVV.

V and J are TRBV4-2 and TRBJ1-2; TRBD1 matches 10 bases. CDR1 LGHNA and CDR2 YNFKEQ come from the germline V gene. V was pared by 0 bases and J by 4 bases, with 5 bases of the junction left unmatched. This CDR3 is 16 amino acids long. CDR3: CASSQEGTGAGYGYTF. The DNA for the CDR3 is TGTGCCAGCAGCCAAGAAGGGACAGGGGCGGGCTATGGCTACACCTTC.

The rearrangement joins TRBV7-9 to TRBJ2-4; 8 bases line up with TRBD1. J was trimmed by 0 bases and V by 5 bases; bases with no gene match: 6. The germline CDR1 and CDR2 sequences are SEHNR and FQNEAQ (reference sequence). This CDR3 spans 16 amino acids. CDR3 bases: TGTGCCAGCAGCATTGGACAGGGCCTAGCCAAAAACATTCAGTACTTC. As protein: CASSIGQGLAKNIQYF.

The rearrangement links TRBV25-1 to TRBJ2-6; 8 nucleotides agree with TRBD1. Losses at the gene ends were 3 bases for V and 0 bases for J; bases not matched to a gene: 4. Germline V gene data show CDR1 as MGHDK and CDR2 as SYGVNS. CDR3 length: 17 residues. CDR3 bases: TGTGCCAGCAGTGACGGGACAGGCAGCTCTGGGGCCAACGTCCTGACTTTC. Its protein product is CASSDGTGSSGANVLTF. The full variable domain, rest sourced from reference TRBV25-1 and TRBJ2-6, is EADIYQTPRYLVIGTGKKITLECSQTMGHDKMYWYQQDPGMELHLIHYSYGVNSTEKGDLSSESTVSRIRTEHFPLTLESARPSHTSQYLCASSDGTGSSGANVLTFGAGSRLTVL.

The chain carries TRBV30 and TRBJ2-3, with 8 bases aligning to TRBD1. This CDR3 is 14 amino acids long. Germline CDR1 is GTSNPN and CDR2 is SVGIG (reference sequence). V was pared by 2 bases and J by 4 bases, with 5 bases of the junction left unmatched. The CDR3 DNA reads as TGTGCCTGGAGTAAAGGACAGGGTTCAGATACGCAGTATTTT. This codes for CAWSKGQGSDTQYF.

CDR3 amino acids: CASSEETPRSTDTQYF. CDR3 coding DNA: TGTGCCAGCAGTGAAGAGACACCCAGAAGCACAGATACGCAGTATTTT. The chain has TRBV2 and TRBJ2-3; D gene uncertain. The CDR3 loop spans 16 amino acids. The germline V gene encodes CDR1 SNHLY and CDR2 FYNNEI. The germline V and J ends were trimmed by 1 base and 0 bases, with 11 bases remaining between them.

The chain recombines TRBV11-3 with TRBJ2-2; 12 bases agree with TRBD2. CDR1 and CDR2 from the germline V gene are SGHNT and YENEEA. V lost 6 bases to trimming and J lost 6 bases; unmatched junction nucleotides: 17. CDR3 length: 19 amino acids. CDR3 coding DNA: TGTGCCAGCAGTTCGACTAGCGGGAGATTCAGCAGTCGGCCCGGGGAGCTGTTTTTT. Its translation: CASSSTSGRFSSRPGELFF.

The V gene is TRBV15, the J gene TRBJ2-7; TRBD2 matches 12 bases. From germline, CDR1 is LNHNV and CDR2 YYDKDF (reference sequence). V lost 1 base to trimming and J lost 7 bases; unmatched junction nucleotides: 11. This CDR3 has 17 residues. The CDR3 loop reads CATSRGTSGASSWEQYF. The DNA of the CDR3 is TGTGCCACCAGCAGAGGGACTAGCGGGGCCTCCTCTTGGGAGCAGTACTTC. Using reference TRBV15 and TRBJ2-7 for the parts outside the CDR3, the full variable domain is DAMVIQNPRYQVTQFGKPVTLSCSQTLNHNVMYWYQQKSSQAPKLLFHYYDKDFNNEADTPDNFQSRRPNTSFCFLDIRSPGLGDTAMYLCATSRGTSGASSWEQYFGPGTRLTVT.

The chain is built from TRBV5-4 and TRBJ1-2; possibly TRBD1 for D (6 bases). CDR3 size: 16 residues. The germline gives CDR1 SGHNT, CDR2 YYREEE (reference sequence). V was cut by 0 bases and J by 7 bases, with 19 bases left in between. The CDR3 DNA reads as TGTGCCAGCAGCTTGGCCCTACAGGGATCGGGCGGTGGCTACACCTTC. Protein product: CASSLALQGSGGGYTF.